These T cell receptor beta chains were read from a single sample in a study of cytomegalovirus exposure and HLA in healthy donors. Measured with immunoSEQ multiplex PCR; TCRdb has only the in-frame clones, and not every one. The repertoire holds 250,000 to 400,000 clones, with roughly 90% as singletons. The sequenced sample was PBMCs. The origin of the receptors is a man younger than 40 in good health and CMV-seronegative. CDR3s include the opening cysteine and the closing phenylalanine or tryptophan. D genes are given only for firm matches. Some rows mark clone size as missing; the rest say once, few, many or name a class of expanded clone.

>TRBJ2-5|NA|NA|TRBV18
TGTGCCAGCTCACCACTTCAGGAAACCCAAGAGACCCAGTACTTC
CASSPLQETQETQYF
>TRBJ2-2|TRBD1|NA|TRBV30
TGTGCCTGGAGAGGGACAGGGTGGGACACCGGGGAGCTGTTTTTT
CAWRGTGWDTGELFF
>TRBJ2-7|NA|few|TRBV7-2
TGTGCCAGCAGCCCACAGGGACTATCCTACGAGCAGTACTTC
CASSPQGLSYEQYF
>TRBJ2-1|NA|NA|TRBV6-5
TGTGCCAGCAGTCCGAGGGGGAGAGGAGAGCAGTTCTTC
CASSPRGRGEQFF
>TRBJ1-2|NA|NA|TRBV27
TGTGCCAGCAGTTTATCAGCAGGGACTAACTATGGCTACACCTTC
CASSLSAGTNYGYTF
>TRBJ1-2|NA|NA|TRBV6-1
TGTGCCAGCAGTGAAAGGGGTCGGTATGGCTACACCTTC
CASSERGRYGYTF
>TRBJ1-6|NA|few|TRBV5-1
TGCGCCAGCAGCTTGGCTCGAGGACAGCAAAATTCACCCCTCCACTTT
CASSLARGQQNSPLHF
>TRBJ1-4|NA|few|TRBV11-2
TGTGCCAGCAGCTTCCAGAAGGGAAGGGGTGAAAAACTGTTTTTT
CASSFQKGRGEKLFF
>TRBJ2-6|TRBD1|NA|TRBV6-1
TGTGCCAGCAGTGGTCGACAGGGGCGGGCCTCTGGGGCCAACGTCCTGACTTTC
CASSGRQGRASGANVLTF
>TRBJ1-1|TRBD1|NA|TRBV19
TGTGCCAGTAGTGGACAGGGAATCTCCACTGAAGCTTTCTTT
CASSGQGISTEAFF
>TRBJ1-2|NA|NA|TRBV7-2
TGTGCCAGCAGCTTACAGGGCGGCCATGGCTACACCTTC
CASSLQGGHGYTF
>TRBJ2-5|TRBD2|NA|TRBV4-1
TGCGCCAGCAGCCAAAGAGTGACTAGCGGGGGAGAGACCCAGTACTTC
CASSQRVTSGGETQYF
>TRBJ1-1|NA|NA|TRBV30
TGTGCCTGGAGTGTTATACAGGGCGGTGAAGCTTTCTTT
CAWSVIQGGEAFF
>TRBJ2-1|NA|NA|TRBV20-1
TGCAGTGCTAGAGCCCATAATGAGCAGTTCTTC
CSARAHNEQFF
>TRBJ2-3|NA|NA|TRBV7-2
TGTGCCAGCAGCCCCCCGACAGATACGCAGTATTTT
CASSPPTDTQYF
>TRBJ1-2|NA|NA|TRBV5-3
TGTGCCAGAAGCCCCGGGTTGGCTAACTATGGCTACACCTTC
CARSPGLANYGYTF
>TRBJ2-7|TRBD1|NA|TRBV7-9
TGTGCCAGCAGCTCTACAGGGGTCTCCTACGAGCAGTACTTC
CASSSTGVSYEQYF
>TRBJ2-7|TRBD1|NA|TRBV18
TGTGCCAGCTCACCAACAACAGGGGGTGCCTCCTACGAGCAGTACTTC
CASSPTTGGASYEQYF